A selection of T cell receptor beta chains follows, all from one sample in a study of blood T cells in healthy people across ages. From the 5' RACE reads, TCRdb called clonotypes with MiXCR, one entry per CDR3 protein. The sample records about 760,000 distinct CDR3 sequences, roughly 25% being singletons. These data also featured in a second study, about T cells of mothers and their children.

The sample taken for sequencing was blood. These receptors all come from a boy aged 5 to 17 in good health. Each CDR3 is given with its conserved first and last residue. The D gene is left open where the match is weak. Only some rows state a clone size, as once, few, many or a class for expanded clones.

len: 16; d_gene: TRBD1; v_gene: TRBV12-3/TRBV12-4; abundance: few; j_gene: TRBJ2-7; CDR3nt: TGTGCCAGCAGTTTAGTCGCAGGGGGCCCCTCCTACGAGCAGTACTTC; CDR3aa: CASSLVAGGPSYEQYF
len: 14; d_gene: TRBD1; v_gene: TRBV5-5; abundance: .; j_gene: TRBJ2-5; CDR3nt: TGTGCCAGCGACCCCGGGACAGCACAAGAGACCCAGTACTTC; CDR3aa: CASDPGTAQETQYF
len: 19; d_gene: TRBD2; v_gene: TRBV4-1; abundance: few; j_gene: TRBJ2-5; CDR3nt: TGCGCCAGCAGCCAAGATAATGCGGGACTAGCGGGGAACCAAGAGACCCAGTACTTC; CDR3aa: CASSQDNAGLAGNQETQYF
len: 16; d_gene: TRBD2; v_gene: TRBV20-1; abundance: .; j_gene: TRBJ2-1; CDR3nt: TGCAGTGCTAGAGATATAGCGGGAGCGGCCTACAATGAGCGGTTCTTC; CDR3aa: CSARDIAGAAYNERFF
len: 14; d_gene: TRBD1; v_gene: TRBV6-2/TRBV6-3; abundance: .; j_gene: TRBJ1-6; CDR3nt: TGTGCCAGCAGTTCCGGACAGGGGAGTTCACCCCTCCACTTT; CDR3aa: CASSSGQGSSPLHF
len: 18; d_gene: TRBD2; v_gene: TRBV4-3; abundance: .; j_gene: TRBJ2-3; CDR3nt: TGCGCCAGCAGCCCCCAGAGTACGAGCGGGGCCCGCACAGATACGCAGTATTTT; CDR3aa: CASSPQSTSGARTDTQYF
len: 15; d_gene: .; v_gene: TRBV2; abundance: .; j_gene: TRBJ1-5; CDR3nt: TGTGCCAGCAGTGTTGGGCAGGCACTGAATCAGCCCCAGCATTTT; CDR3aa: CASSVGQALNQPQHF
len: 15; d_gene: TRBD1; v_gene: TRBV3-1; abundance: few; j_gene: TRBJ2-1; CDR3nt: TGTGCCAGCAGCCAAGTGGGACAGGGACCGAATGAGCAGTTCTTC; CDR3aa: CASSQVGQGPNEQFF
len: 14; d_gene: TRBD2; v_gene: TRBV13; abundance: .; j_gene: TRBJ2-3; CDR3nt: TGTGCCAGCAAGGCCAGCGGGACTACAGATACGCAGTATTTT; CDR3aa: CASKASGTTDTQYF
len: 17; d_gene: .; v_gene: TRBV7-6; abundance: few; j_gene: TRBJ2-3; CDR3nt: TGTGCCAGCAGCTTATATCGGGGTAAAATTAGCACAGATACGCAGTATTTT; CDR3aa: CASSLYRGKISTDTQYF
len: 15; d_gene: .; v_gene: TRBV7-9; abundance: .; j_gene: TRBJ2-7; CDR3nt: TGTGCCAGCAGCTTAGGCTCCACTAGTCCTTACGAGCAGTACTTC; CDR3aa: CASSLGSTSPYEQYF